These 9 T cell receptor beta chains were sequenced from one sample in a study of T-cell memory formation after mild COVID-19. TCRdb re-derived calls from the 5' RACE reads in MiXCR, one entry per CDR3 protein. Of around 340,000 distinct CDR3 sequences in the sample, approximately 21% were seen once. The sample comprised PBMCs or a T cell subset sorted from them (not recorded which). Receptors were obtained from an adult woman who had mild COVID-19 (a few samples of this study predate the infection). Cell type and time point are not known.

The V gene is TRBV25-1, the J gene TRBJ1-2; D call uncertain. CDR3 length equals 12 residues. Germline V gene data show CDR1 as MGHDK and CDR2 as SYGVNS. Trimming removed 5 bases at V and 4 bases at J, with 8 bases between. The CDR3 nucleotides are TGTGCCAGCAGTCGTGGGTTCTATGGCTACACCTTC. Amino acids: CASSRGFYGYTF.

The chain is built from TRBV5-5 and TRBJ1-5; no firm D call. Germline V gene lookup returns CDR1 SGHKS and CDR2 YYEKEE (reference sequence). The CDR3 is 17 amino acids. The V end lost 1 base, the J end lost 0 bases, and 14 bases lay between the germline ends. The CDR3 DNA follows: TGTGCCAGCAGCTTGCTTCCCAGTACCTATAGCAATCAGCCCCAGCATTTT. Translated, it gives CASSLLPSTYSNQPQHF.

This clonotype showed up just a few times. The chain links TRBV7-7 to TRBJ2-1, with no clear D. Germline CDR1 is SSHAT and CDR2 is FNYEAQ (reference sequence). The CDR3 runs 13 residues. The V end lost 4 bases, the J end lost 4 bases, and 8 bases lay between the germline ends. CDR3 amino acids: CASSSLEYNEQFF. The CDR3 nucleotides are TGTGCCAGCAGCTCGTTAGAATACAATGAGCAGTTCTTC.

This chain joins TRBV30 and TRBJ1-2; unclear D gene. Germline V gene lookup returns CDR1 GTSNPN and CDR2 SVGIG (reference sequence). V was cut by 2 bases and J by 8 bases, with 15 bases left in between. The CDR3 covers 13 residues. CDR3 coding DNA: TGTGCCTGGAGTTTGGACGGTCTTTTGGGCTACACCTTC. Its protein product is CAWSLDGLLGYTF.

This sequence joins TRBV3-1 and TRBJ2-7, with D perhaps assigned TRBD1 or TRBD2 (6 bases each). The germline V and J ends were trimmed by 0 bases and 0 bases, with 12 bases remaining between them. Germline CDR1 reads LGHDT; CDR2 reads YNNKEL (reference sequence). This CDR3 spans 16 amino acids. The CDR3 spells CASSQDEGGCSYEQYV. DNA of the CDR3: TGTGCCAGCAGCCAAGATGAAGGGGGGTGCTCCTACGAGCAGTACGTC.

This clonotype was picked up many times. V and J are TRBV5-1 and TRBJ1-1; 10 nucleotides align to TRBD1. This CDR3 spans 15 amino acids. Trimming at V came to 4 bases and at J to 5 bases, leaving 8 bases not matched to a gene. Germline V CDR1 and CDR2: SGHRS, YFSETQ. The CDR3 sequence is CASSPATGGRTEAFF. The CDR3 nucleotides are TGCGCCAGCAGCCCCGCGACAGGGGGCAGGACTGAAGCTTTCTTT.

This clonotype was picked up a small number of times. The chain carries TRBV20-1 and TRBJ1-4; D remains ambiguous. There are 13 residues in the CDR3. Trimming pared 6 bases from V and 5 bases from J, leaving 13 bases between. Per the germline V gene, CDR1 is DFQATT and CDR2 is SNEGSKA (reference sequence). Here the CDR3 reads CSAAHMINEKLFF. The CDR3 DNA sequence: TGCAGTGCCGCACATATGATCAATGAAAAACTGTTTTTT.

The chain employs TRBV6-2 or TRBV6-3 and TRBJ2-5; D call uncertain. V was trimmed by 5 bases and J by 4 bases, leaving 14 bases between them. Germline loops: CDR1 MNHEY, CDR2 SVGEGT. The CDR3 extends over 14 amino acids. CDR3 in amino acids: CASSRSGSGETQYF. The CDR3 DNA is TGTGCCAGCAGTCGATCGGGTTCAGGAGAGACCCAGTACTTC.

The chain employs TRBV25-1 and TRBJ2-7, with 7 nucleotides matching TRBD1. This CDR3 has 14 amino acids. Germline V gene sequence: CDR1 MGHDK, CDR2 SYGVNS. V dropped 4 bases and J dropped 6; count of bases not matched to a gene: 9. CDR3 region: CASSARTGGGEQYF. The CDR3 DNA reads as TGTGCCAGCAGTGCCAGGACAGGCGGTGGCGAGCAGTACTTC.